This T cell receptor beta chain stems from a study of regulatory T cells in long-lasting Graves disease. The time point: newly diagnosed GD, antithyroid drugs for less than 3 months. RNA from PBMCs was the source of the TCR library. Construction of the TCR beta libraries employed iRepertoire HTBI primers in conjunction with Arm-PCR of CDR3 regions. From the multiplex PCR reads, TCRdb called clonotypes with MiXCR, one entry per CDR3 protein. The sample yields 400,000 to 450,000 distinct CDR3 sequences, 14% to 15% seen once. There are many counts of this clonotype. The antigen remains undetermined. Overall study results and limits: Among samples with persistent disease, TRBV28, TRBJ1-2 and TRBJ2-5 were favored.

J gave up 1 base and V 3 bases, and 4 bases lay outside the gene matches. The CDR3 extends over 15 amino acids. Germline V CDR1 and CDR2: LGHDT, YNNKEL (reference sequence). This sample was also put to use in a study of T cells in Graves' hyperthyroidism and ophthalmopathy. This second study notes: Graves' hyperthyroidism is called stable when ophthalmopathy does not progress within 18 months.

The clonotype originates from a woman in her twenties or thirties with Graves disease. The input for sequencing was peripheral blood mononuclear cells (PBMCs), taken at new diagnosis, from a patient treated with antithyroid drugs. V gene TRBV3-1 combines with J gene TRBJ2-7; 9 nucleotides agree with TRBD2. DNA for the CDR3: TGTGCCAGCAGCCAGGCTAGCGGGACATCCTACGAGCAGTACTTC. It yields the protein CASSQASGTSYEQYF.